This TCR beta chain comes out of a study of shared clonotypes between healthy human individuals. Profiling relied on immunoSEQ multiplex PCR, and the TCRdb table lists in-frame clones only, not all of them. The sample has about 2 million clones; approximately 94% are singletons. Study-wide points: Incompleteness in sorted-subset sequencing, despite large depth, was shown by rarefaction.

Trimming removed 0 bases from V and 4 bases from J; junction bases left unmatched: 11. Germline loops: CDR1 GTSNPN, CDR2 SVGIG (reference sequence). This CDR3 comprises 17 residues. CD8 cells classed as naive were CD45RO-negative and positively selected for CCR7, excluding terminally differentiated effector memory CD45RA+ cells. As concerns this clone: Its antigen is still unknown.

The chain employs TRBV30 and TRBJ2-7, with 11 bases aligning to TRBD1. The receptor's source is a man aged 18 to 29 in good health. The sample comprised naive CD8+ T cells sorted from blood. This CDR3 is CAWSVPADRGPRYEQYF. CDR3 nucleotide sequence: TGTGCCTGGAGTGTACCCGCGGACAGGGGGCCTAGGTACGAGCAGTACTTC.